This TCR beta chain is drawn from a study of blood T cell repertoires in COVID-19. V lost 0 bases and J 0 bases, leaving 8 bases between the germline ends. In germline, CDR1 is MGHDK, CDR2 SYGVNS. The CDR3 spans 15 residues. The method was immunoSEQ multiplex PCR; TCRdb's version includes in-frame clones alone and lacks a portion of them. This table has 150,000 to 170,000 clones, over 60% appearing once. The sample was peripheral blood. The chain is built from TRBV25-1 and TRBJ2-5; D is unclear. This TCR was sampled from a man at least 80 years old with acute or convalescent COVID-19. The CDR3 protein is CASSEYVVYQETQYF. In DNA, the CDR3 is TGTGCCAGCAGTGAATATGTCGTGTACCAAGAGACCCAGTACTTC.